Here is one T cell receptor (beta chain) with its context. The data are from a study of technical replicates of blood from several donors. TCRdb's table, derived via immunoSEQ multiplex PCR, lists solely in-frame clones and lacks some. The table has over 90,000 clones, about 95% seen once. The sequencing input was T cells isolated from PBMCs. The TCR was taken from a human donor in good health.

CDR3 region: CASSAEQGAEAFF. Written as DNA, the CDR3 is TGTGCCAGCAGTGCAGAACAGGGTGCGGAAGCTTTCTTT. This chain links TRBV6-1 with TRBJ1-1; weak D call: TRBD1 (6 bases). From germline, CDR1 is MNHNS and CDR2 SASEGT. The germline V and J ends were trimmed by 4 bases and 8 bases, with 14 bases remaining between them. This CDR3 contains 13 residues.